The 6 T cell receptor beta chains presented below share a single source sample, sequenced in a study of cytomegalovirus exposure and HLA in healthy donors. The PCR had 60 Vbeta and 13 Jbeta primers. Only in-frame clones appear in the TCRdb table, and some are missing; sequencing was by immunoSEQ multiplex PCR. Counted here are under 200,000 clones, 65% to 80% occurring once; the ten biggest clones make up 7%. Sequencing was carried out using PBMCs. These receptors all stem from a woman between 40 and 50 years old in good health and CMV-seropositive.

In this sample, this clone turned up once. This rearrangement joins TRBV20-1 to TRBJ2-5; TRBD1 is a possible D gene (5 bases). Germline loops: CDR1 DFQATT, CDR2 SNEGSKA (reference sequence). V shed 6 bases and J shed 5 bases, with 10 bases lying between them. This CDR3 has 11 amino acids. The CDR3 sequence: CSAYRTETQYF. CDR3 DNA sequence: TGCAGTGCCTACAGGACGGAGACCCAGTACTTC.

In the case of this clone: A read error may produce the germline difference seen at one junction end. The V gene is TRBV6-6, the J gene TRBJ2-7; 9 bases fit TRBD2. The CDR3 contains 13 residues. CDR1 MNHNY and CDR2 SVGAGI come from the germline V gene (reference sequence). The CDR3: CTSSRGGAYEQYF. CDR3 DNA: TGTACCAGCTCTCGCGGGGGGGCCTACGAGCAGTACTTC.

CDR3 nucleotide sequence: TGTGCCAGCAGTGACGGGACAATGGGATATGGCTACACCTTC. Translated, it gives CASSDGTMGYGYTF. This sequence joins TRBV6-4 and TRBJ1-2; possibly TRBD1 for D (6 bases). From germline, CDR1 is MRHNA and CDR2 SNTAGT. The CDR3 totals 14 residues. Trimming shortened V by 2 bases and J by 5 bases, and 12 bases separated the two germline ends.

The CDR3 region is CASSGGGTGSKIYEQYF. The CDR3 DNA follows: TGTGCCAGCAGCGGGGGGGGGACAGGGTCCAAGATTTACGAGCAGTACTTC. V and J are TRBV5-6 and TRBJ2-7; 9 bases agree with TRBD1. Losses at the gene ends were 4 bases for V and 4 bases for J; bases not matched to a gene: 15. The CDR3 loop spans 17 amino acids. The germline gives CDR1 SGHDT, CDR2 YYEEEE.

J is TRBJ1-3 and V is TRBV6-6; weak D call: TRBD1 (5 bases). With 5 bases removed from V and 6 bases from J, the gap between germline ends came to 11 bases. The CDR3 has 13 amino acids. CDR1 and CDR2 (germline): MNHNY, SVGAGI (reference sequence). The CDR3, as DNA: TGTGCCAGCAGTCAGACAGAGGCAAACACCATATATTTT. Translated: CASSQTEANTIYF.

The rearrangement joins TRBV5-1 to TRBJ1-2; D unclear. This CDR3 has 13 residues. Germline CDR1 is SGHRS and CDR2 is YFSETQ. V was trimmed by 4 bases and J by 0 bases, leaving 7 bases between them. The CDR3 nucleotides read TGCGCCAGCAGCAGCCGGGCTAACTATGGCTACACCTTC. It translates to CASSSRANYGYTF.